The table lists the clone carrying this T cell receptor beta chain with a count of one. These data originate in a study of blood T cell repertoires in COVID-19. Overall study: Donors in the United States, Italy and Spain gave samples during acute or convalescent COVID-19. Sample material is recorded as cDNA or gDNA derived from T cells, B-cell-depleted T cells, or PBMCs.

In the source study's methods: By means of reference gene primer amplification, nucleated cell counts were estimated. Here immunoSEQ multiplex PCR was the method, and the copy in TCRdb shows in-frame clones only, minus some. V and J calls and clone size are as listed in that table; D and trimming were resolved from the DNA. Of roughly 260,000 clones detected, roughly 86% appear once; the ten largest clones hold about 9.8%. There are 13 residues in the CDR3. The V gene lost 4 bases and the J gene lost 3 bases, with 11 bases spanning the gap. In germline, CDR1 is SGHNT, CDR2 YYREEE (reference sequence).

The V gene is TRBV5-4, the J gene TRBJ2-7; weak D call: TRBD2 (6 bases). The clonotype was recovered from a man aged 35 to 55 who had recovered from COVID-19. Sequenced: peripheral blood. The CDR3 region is CASSPVGLYEQYF. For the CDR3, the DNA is TGTGCCAGCAGCCCGGTGGGACTCTACGAGCAGTACTTC.